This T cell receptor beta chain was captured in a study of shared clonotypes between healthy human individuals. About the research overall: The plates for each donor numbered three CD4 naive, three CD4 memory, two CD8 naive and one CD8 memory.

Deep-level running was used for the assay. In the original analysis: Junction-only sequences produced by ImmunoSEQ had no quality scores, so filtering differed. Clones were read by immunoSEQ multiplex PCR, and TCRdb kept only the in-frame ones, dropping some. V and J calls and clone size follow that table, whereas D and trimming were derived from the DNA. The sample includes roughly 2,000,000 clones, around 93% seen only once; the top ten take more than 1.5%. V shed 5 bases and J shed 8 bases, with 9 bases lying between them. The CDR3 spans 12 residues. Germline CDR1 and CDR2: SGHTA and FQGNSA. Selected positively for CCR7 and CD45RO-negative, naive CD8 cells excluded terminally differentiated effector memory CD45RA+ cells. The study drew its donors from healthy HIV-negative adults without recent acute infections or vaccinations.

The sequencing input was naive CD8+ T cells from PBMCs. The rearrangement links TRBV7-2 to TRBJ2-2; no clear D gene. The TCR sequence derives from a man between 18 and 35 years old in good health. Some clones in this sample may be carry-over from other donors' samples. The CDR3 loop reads CASSLTLGELFF. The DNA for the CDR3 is TGTGCCAGCAGCCTGACCTTGGGGGAGCTGTTTTTT.